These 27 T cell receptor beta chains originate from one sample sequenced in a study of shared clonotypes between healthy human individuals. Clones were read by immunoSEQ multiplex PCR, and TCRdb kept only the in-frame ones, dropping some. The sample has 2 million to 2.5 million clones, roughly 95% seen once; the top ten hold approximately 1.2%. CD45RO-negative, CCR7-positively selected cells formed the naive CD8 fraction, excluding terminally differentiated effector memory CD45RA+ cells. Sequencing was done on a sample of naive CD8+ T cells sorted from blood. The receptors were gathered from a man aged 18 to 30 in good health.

The CDR3 bases are TGTGCCAGCAGCTCTGGGACAGGGGGCGCTAATACGCAGTATTTT. It translates to CASSSGTGGANTQYF. V and J are TRBV7-9 and TRBJ2-3; TRBD1 agrees at 12 bases. Per the germline V gene, CDR1 is SEHNR and CDR2 is FQNEAQ (reference sequence). V shed 4 bases and J 7 bases; nucleotides not matched to a gene: 6. The CDR3 is 15 amino acids.

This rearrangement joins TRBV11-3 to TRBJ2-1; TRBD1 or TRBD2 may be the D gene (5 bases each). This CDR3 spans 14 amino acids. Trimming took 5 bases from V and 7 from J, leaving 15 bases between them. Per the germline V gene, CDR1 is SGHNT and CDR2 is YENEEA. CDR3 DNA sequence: TGTGCCAGCAGCCCCCGGGACGGAATAAATGAGCAGTTCTTC. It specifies CASSPRDGINEQFF.

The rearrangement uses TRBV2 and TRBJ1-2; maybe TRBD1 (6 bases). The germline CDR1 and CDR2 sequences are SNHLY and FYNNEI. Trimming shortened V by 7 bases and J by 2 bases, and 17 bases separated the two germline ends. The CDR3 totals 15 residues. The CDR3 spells CASIQTGLSNYGYTF. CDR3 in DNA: TGTGCCAGCATCCAGACAGGCCTTTCGAACTATGGCTACACCTTC. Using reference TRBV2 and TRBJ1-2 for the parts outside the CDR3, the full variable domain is EPEVTQTPSHQVTQMGQEVILRCVPISNHLYFYWYRQILGQKVEFLVSFYNNEISEKSEIFDDQFSVERPDGSNFTLKIRSTKLEDSAMYFCASIQTGLSNYGYTFGSGTRLTVV.

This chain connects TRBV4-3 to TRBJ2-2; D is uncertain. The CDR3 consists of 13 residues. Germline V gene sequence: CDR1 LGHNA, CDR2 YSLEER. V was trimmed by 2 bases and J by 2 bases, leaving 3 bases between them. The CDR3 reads CASSQTNTGELFF. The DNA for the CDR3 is TGCGCCAGCAGCCAAACAAACACCGGGGAGCTGTTTTTT.

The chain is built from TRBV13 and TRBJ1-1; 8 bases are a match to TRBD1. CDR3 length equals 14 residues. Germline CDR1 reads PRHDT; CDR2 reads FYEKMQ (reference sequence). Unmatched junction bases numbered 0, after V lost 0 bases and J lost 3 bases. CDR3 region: CASSLGTGDTEAFF. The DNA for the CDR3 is TGTGCCAGCAGCTTAGGGACAGGGGACACTGAAGCTTTCTTT.

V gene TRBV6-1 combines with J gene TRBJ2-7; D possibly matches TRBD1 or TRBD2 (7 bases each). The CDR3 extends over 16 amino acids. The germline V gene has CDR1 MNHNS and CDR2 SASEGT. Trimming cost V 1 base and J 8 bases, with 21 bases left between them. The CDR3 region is CASSEVSAGRGHKQYF. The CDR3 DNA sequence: TGTGCCAGCAGTGAAGTGTCGGCAGGGAGGGGGCACAAGCAGTACTTC.

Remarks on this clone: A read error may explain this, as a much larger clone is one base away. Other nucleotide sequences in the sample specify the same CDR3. This CDR3 reads CASSWGTGNTEAFF. The DNA of the CDR3 is TGTGCCAGCAGCTGGGGGACAGGGAACACTGAAGCTTTCTTT. This sequence joins TRBV13 and TRBJ1-1; 8 bases align to TRBD1. CDR1 is PRHDT and CDR2 is FYEKMQ in the germline V gene (reference sequence). V trimming: 4 bases; J trimming: 1 base; junction bases outside the gene matches: 2. This CDR3 is 14 amino acids long. Complete variable domain (other parts from reference TRBV13 and TRBJ1-1): AAGVIQSPRHLIKEKRETATLKCYPIPRHDTVYWYQQGPGQDPQFLISFYEKMQSDKGSIPDRFSAQQFSDYHSELNMSSLELGDSALYFCASSWGTGNTEAFFGQGTRLTVV.

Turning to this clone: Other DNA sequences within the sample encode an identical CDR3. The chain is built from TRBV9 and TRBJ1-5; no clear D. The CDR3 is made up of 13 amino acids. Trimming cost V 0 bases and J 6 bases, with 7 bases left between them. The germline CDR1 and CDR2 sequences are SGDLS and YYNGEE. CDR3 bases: TGTGCCAGCAGCGTAGGAGCGGGTCAGCCCCAGCATTTT. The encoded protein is CASSVGAGQPQHF.

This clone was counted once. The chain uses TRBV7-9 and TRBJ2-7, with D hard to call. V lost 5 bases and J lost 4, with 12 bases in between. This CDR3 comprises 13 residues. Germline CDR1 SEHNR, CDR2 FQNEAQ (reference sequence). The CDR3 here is CASSLSTQYEQYF. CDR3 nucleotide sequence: TGTGCCAGCAGCCTCTCGACACAGTACGAGCAGTACTTC.

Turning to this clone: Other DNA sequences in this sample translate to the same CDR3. CDR3 in DNA: TGCGCCAGTAGGACAGACTACGAGCAGTACTTC. Amino acid sequence: CASRTDYEQYF. The V call is TRBV10-2, the J call TRBJ2-7; D is possibly TRBD1 (6 bases). This CDR3 is 11 amino acids long. Germline loops: CDR1 WSHSY, CDR2 SAAADI. V lost 9 bases and J 3 bases, leaving 9 bases between the germline ends.

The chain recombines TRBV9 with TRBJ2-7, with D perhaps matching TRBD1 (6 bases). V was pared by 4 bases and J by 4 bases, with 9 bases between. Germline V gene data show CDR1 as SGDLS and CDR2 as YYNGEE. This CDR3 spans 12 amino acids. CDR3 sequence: CASSSTGYEQYF. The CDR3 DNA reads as TGTGCCAGCAGCTCGACAGGATACGAGCAGTACTTC.

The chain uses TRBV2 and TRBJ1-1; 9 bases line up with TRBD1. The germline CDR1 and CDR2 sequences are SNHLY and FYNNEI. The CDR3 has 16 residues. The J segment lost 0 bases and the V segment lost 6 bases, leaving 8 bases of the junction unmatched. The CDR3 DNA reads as TGTGCCAGCAGACTCTTAGGACAGGGGTTGAACACTGAAGCTTTCTTT. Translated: CASRLLGQGLNTEAFF.

The CDR3: CASSVTGTGLANYGYTF. CDR3 nucleotides: TGTGCCAGCAGCGTCACAGGGACAGGATTAGCTAACTATGGCTACACCTTC. The chain links TRBV7-9 to TRBJ1-2; 8 bases are a match to TRBD1. CDR1 SEHNR and CDR2 FQNEAQ come from the germline V gene (reference sequence). CDR3 length: 17 residues. Trimming removed 5 bases from V and 0 bases from J; junction bases left unmatched: 11.

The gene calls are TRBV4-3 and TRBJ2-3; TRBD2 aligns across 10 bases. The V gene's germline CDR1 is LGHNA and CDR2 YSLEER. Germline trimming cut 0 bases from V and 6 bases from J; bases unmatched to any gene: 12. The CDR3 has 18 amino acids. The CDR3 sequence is CASSQDESGRGYRDTQYF. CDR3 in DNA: TGCGCCAGCAGCCAAGATGAAAGCGGGAGGGGGTACAGGGATACGCAGTATTTT.

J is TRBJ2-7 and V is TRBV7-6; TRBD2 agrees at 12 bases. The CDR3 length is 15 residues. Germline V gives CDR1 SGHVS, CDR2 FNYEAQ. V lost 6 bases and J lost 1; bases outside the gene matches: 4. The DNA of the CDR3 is TGTGCCAGCAGTTCCGGACTAGCGGGATCCTACGAGCAGTACTTC. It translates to CASSSGLAGSYEQYF.

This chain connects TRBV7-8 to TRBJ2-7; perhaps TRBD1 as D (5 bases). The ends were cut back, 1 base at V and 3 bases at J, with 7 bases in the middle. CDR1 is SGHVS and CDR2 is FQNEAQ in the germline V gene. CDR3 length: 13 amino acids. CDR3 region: CASSLGTGYEQYF. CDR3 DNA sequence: TGTGCCAGCAGCTTAGGTACAGGCTACGAGCAGTACTTC.

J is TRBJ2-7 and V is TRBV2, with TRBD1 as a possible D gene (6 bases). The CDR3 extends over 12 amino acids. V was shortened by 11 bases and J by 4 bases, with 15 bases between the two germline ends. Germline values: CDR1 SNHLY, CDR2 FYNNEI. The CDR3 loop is CAGGQTKYEQYF. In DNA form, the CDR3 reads TGTGCCGGAGGACAGACCAAGTACGAGCAGTACTTC.

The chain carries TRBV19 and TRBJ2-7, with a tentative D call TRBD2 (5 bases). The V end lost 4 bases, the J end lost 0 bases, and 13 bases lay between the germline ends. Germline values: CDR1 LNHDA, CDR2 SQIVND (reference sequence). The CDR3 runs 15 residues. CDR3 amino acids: CASSNGLGSSYEQYF. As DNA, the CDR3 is TGTGCCAGTAGTAACGGACTGGGGAGCTCCTACGAGCAGTACTTC.

The CDR3 region is CAISDPGTSGRAALYEQYF. DNA of the CDR3: TGTGCCATCAGTGACCCCGGGACTAGCGGGAGGGCCGCTCTCTACGAGCAGTACTTC. This chain links TRBV10-3 with TRBJ2-7; 16 bases are shared with TRBD2. With V trimmed by 3 bases and J by 3 bases, 11 bases remained unmatched. The CDR3 contains 19 residues. Germline V lookup: CDR1 ENHRY, CDR2 SYGVKD.

The CDR3 region is CASSEDPSYNEQFF. The DNA for the CDR3 is TGTGCCAGCAGTGAGGACCCTTCCTACAATGAGCAGTTCTTC. The chain has TRBV6-5 and TRBJ2-1; D call uncertain. Trimming pared 5 bases from V and 1 base from J, leaving 9 bases between. The germline CDR1 and CDR2 sequences are MNHEY and SVGAGI. The CDR3 is 14 residues long.

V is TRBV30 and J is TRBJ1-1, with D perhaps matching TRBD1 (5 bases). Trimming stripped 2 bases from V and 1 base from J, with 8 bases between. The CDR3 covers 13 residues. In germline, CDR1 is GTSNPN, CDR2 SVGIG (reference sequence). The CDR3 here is CAWSFGGNTEAFF. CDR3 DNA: TGTGCCTGGAGTTTTGGGGGGAACACTGAAGCTTTCTTT.

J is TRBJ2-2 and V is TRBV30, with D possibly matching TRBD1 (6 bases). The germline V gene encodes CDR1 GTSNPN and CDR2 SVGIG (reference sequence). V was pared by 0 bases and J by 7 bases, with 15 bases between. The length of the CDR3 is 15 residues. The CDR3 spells CAWSVGQGKVGELFF. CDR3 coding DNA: TGTGCCTGGAGTGTGGGTCAGGGGAAGGTCGGGGAGCTGTTTTTT.

The CDR3, as DNA: TGTGCCAGCAGTTACGAGGATATCGGAAACACCATATATTTT. Encoded protein: CASSYEDIGNTIYF. This chain links TRBV6-6 with TRBJ1-3, with D uncertain. V was trimmed by 2 bases and J by 4 bases, leaving 9 bases between them. Per the germline V gene, CDR1 is MNHNY and CDR2 is SVGAGI (reference sequence). The CDR3 covers 14 residues.

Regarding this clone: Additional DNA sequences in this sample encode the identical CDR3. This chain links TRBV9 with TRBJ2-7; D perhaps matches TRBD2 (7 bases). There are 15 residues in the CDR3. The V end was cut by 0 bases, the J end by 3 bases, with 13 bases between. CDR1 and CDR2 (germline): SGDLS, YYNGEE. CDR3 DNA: TGTGCCAGCAGCGTAGATTCGGGGGGCTACTACGAGCAGTACTTC. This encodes CASSVDSGGYYEQYF.

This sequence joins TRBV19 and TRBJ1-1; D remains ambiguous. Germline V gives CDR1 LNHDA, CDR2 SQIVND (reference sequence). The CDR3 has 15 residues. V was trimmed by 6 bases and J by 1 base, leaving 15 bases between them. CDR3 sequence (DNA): TGTGCCAGTAGGACTGAGGTGGACGAGAACACTGAAGCTTTCTTT. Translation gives CASRTEVDENTEAFF.

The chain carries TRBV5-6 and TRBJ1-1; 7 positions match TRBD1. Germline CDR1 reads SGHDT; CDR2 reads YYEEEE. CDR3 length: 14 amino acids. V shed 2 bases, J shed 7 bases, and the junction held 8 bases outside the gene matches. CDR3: CASSLGRGIGEAFF. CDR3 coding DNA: TGTGCCAGCAGCTTAGGCAGGGGGATAGGTGAAGCTTTCTTT. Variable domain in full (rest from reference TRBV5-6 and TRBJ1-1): DAGVTQSPTHLIKTRGQQVTLRCSPKSGHDTVSWYQQALGQGPQFIFQYYEEEERQRGNFPDRFSGHQFPNYSSELNVNALLLGDSALYLCASSLGRGIGEAFFGQGTRLTVV.

The CDR3 here is CATKRGADNEQFF. CDR3 DNA: TGTGCCACCAAAAGGGGGGCGGACAATGAGCAGTTCTTC. This sequence joins TRBV27 and TRBJ2-1, with D possibly called TRBD1 or TRBD2 (6 bases each). The CDR3 sequence is 13 residues long. Trimming removed 10 bases at V and 5 bases at J, with 15 bases between. Germline CDR1 MNHEY, CDR2 SMNVEV (reference sequence).